Presented here are 19 T cell receptor beta chains from one specimen sequenced in a study of blood T cells in healthy people across ages. Using a J-beta primer mix together with a sample-barcoded 5' primer, a second PCR was run for roughly 6 to 12 cycles. TCRdb used MiXCR to reprocess the 5' RACE reads, holding one entry per CDR3 protein. Of more than 900,000 distinct CDR3 sequences in the sample, 20% to 25% were seen once. These same data were also listed under a study on T cells of mothers and their children.

The sample comprised blood. The receptor source for this set is a girl aged 2 to 10 in good health.

The V and J genes are TRBV20-1 and TRBJ2-4; 10 bases map to TRBD2. Trimming at V came to 4 bases and at J to 4 bases, leaving 7 bases not matched to a gene. Germline-derived CDR1 and CDR2 are DFQATT and SNEGSKA (reference sequence). The CDR3 is 15 residues long. CDR3 in amino acids: CSATTPLAGKNIQYF. DNA of the CDR3: TGCAGTGCTACCACGCCACTAGCGGGAAAAAACATTCAGTACTTC.

This CDR3 is CASSLDGGPADTQYF. The CDR3 bases are TGTGCCAGCAGCTTAGACGGGGGGCCGGCAGATACGCAGTATTTT. This sequence joins TRBV11-2 and TRBJ2-3, with D tentatively TRBD2 (7 bases). Between the trimmed V and J ends, which lost 0 bases and 4 bases, there was a span of 11 bases. Germline CDR1 and CDR2: SGHAT and FQNNGV. There are 15 residues in the CDR3.

This sequence joins TRBV19 and TRBJ2-5, with 10 bases aligning to TRBD1. V lost 5 bases, J lost 5 bases, and 8 bases stayed unmatched. Germline CDR1 is LNHDA and CDR2 is SQIVND (reference sequence). This CDR3 has 15 amino acids. CDR3 nucleotide sequence: TGTGCCAGTAGTTTTTGGGACAGGGGTTTGGAGACCCAGTACTTC. Residues: CASSFWDRGLETQYF.

V and J are TRBV20-1 and TRBJ1-5, with no clear D. The CDR3 runs 13 residues. V was trimmed by 2 bases and J by 9 bases, leaving 14 bases between them. CDR1 is DFQATT, CDR2 SNEGSKA, per germline (reference sequence). The CDR3 sequence is CSARYGISAPQHF. Here the CDR3 DNA reads TGCAGTGCTAGATACGGTATAAGTGCGCCCCAGCATTTT.

This clonotype was seen a handful of times. This sequence joins TRBV13 and TRBJ1-1; D is unresolved. The V end lost 5 bases, the J end lost 8 bases, and 15 bases lay between the germline ends. Germline CDR1 and CDR2: PRHDT and FYEKMQ (reference sequence). CDR3 length: 13 residues. The CDR3 sequence: CASSDGASSEAFF. CDR3 sequence (DNA): TGTGCCAGCAGCGATGGTGCGAGTTCCGAAGCTTTCTTT.

The V call is TRBV4-1, the J call TRBJ2-7, with TRBD2 matching 10 bases. The end of the DNA fits TRBJ2-1 better, so the J call may be wrong. Germline V gives CDR1 MGHRA, CDR2 YSYEKL. This CDR3 contains 16 residues. The CDR3 region is CASSEGSGLASNEQFF. In nucleotides, the CDR3 is TGCGCCAGCAGCGAAGGTTCGGGACTAGCGTCCAATGAGCAGTTCTTC.

This clonotype has more than one count but fewer than ten. V usage is TRBV3-1 and J usage is TRBJ1-4; TRBD1 agrees at 8 bases. The CDR3 runs 11 residues. Per germline, CDR1 LGHDT and CDR2 YNNKEL (reference sequence). Losses at the gene ends were 6 bases for V and 12 bases for J; bases not matched to a gene: 3. The CDR3 DNA reads as TGTGCCAGCAGGCGACAGGGGCAACTGTTTTTT. It translates to CASRRQGQLFF.

This clonotype has a handful of counts. The chain is built from TRBV7-6 and TRBJ2-1; the D call may be TRBD1 or TRBD2 (5 bases each). Looked up from germline, CDR1 is SGHVS and CDR2 is FNYEAQ. Trimming removed 5 bases at V and 1 base at J, with 21 bases between. The CDR3 is made up of 18 amino acids. CDR3 sequence (DNA): TGTGCCAGCAGCCCTTACCCCACGGGGCAGATTTCCTACAATGAGCAGTTCTTC. It translates to CASSPYPTGQISYNEQFF.

This clonotype was observed a handful of times. The chain uses TRBV27 and TRBJ1-1; possible D gene TRBD1, 6 bases. V shed 10 bases and J shed 5 bases, with 11 bases lying between them. Germline lookup yields CDR1 MNHEY and CDR2 SMNVEV (reference sequence). CDR3 length equals 11 residues. CDR3 loop: CAISRGTEAFF. In DNA, the CDR3 is TGTGCCATCTCCAGGGGAACTGAAGCTTTCTTT.

This clonotype was seen a few times. For the CDR3, the DNA is TGCAGTGCTAGCCCCCAACTAGCGACAATTGGATACGAGCAGTACTTC. It codes for CSASPQLATIGYEQYF. The chain employs TRBV20-1 and TRBJ2-7; 7 bases agree with TRBD2. V gave up 3 bases and J gave up 4 bases; unmatched junction bases: 15. CDR1 and CDR2 (germline): DFQATT, SNEGSKA (reference sequence). This CDR3 contains 16 residues.

The chain employs TRBV11-1 and TRBJ1-1; D ambiguous. The V end lost 6 bases, the J end lost 4 bases, and 12 bases lay between the germline ends. The CDR3 is 13 amino acids. Germline CDR1 is SGHAT and CDR2 is FQDESV (reference sequence). This chain's CDR3 is CASRPGLGTEAFF. The CDR3 region has the DNA TGTGCCAGCAGACCGGGGTTGGGCACTGAAGCTTTCTTT.

In this sample, this clonotype turned up a few times. The CDR3 DNA reads TGTGCCAGCAGCCCTACCGACGCTATCCATGAGACCCAGTACTTC. It yields the protein CASSPTDAIHETQYF. This chain connects TRBV12-3 or TRBV12-4 to TRBJ2-5; D remains ambiguous. Trimming took 6 bases from V and 5 from J, leaving 19 bases between them. This CDR3 comprises 15 residues.

The chain uses TRBV11-2 and TRBJ2-5; D remains unclear. In germline, CDR1 is SGHAT, CDR2 FQNNGV. Trimming pared 1 base from V and 5 bases from J, leaving 17 bases between. The CDR3 loop spans 16 amino acids. The CDR3 coding sequence is TGTGCCAGCAGCTTAGGGGTCAGCACCGGGTCGGAGACCCAGTACTTC. The encoded protein is CASSLGVSTGSETQYF. Combining the CDR3 with reference TRBV11-2 and TRBJ2-5 gives the whole variable domain EAGVAQSPRYKIIEKRQSVAFWCNPISGHATLYWYQQILGQGPKLLIQFQNNGVVDDSQLPKDRFSAERLKGVDSTLKIQPAKLEDSAVYLCASSLGVSTGSETQYFGPGTRLLVL.

This chain joins TRBV21-1 and TRBJ1-5; the D call of TRBD1 is as the table states it, not checked on the DNA. TRBV21-1 is a listed pseudogene. The CDR3 has 17 residues. In DNA form, the CDR3 reads TGTGCCAGCAGTAGGTCATGGGGGGCCCATAGCAATCAGCCCCAGCATTTT. Amino acid sequence: CASSRSWGAHSNQPQHF.

In its sample, this clonotype was seen a few times. The V and J genes are TRBV9 and TRBJ2-5; 9 bases line up with TRBD1. This CDR3 spans 17 amino acids. V gave up 3 bases and J gave up 3 bases; unmatched junction bases: 12. Germline CDR1 and CDR2: SGDLS and YYNGEE. This chain's CDR3 is CASSAASRDREKETQYF. In nucleotides, the CDR3 is TGTGCCAGCAGCGCGGCTTCACGGGACAGGGAGAAAGAGACCCAGTACTTC.

The chain joins TRBV12-3 or TRBV12-4 to TRBJ1-2; D remains ambiguous. The CDR3 is 15 residues long. V lost 3 bases and J lost 4, with 15 bases in between. For the CDR3, the DNA is TGTGCCAGCAGTTTCGGGCAGGCCCTCCTCTATGGCTACACCTTC. This gives the protein CASSFGQALLYGYTF.

This clonotype turned up a few times. The rearrangement joins TRBV7-2 to TRBJ1-1, with D possibly being TRBD1 (6 bases). Germline lookup yields CDR1 SGHTA and CDR2 FQGNSA. The CDR3 is 15 residues long. The ends were cut back, 5 bases at V and 4 bases at J, with 17 bases in the middle. The CDR3 protein is CASSLRWGAGTEAFF. The CDR3 DNA reads TGTGCCAGCAGCCTACGTTGGGGGGCCGGCACTGAAGCTTTCTTT.

This clonotype was seen once. This rearrangement joins TRBV12-3 or TRBV12-4 to TRBJ2-7; maybe TRBD1 (5 bases). With 3 bases removed from V and 5 bases from J, the gap between germline ends came to 11 bases. CDR3 length: 13 residues. The CDR3 nucleotides read TGTGCCAGCAGTTTTCAGGGTCCCCACGAGCAGTACTTC. Its protein is CASSFQGPHEQYF.

This clonotype came up a few times. The chain joins TRBV12-3 or TRBV12-4 to TRBJ1-4; D perhaps matches TRBD1 (6 bases). The CDR3 loop spans 13 amino acids. The V end lost 9 bases, the J end lost 10 bases, and 18 bases lay between the germline ends. In DNA form, the CDR3 reads TGTGCCAGACCTAGGGGGGGGACGGGAAAACTGTTTTTT. This encodes CARPRGGTGKLFF.